Sequencing of this TCR beta chain was carried out in a study of long-term antiretroviral therapy in people with HIV. Survey-level immunoSEQ v3.0 assays were run. Sequenced by immunoSEQ multiplex PCR; TCRdb stores in-frame clones only, minus some. This sample has over 30,000 clones, with about four fifths found just once. The CDR3 contains 14 residues. CDR1 and CDR2 from the germline V gene are SQVTM and ANQGSEA. J lost 4 bases, V lost 5 bases, and 5 bases had no gene match. The origin of this receptor is a man aged 45-60 years with HIV. This chain connects TRBV29-1 to TRBJ2-1; TRBD1 matches 10 bases. The sequences come from unsorted PBMCs, collected 3 years after starting antiretroviral therapy. CDR3 sequence: CSVLRDRGYNEQFF. CDR3 nucleotides: TGCAGCGTTCTCCGGGACAGGGGATACAATGAGCAGTTCTTC.